This TCR beta chain was sequenced in a study of regulatory T cells in long-lasting Graves disease. Germline V gene sequence: CDR1 DFQATT, CDR2 SNEGSKA (reference sequence). The CDR3 has 14 residues. The J segment lost 3 bases and the V segment lost 6 bases, leaving 4 bases of the junction unmatched. Arm-PCR of CDR3 regions and iRepertoire HTBI primers were the basis on which TCR beta libraries were built. One entry per CDR3 protein, called by TCRdb with MiXCR from the multiplex PCR reads. Of fewer than 650,000 distinct CDR3 sequences listed, roughly 15% were seen once; the top ten hold under 20%. This clonotype was counted between two and nine times. The time point was: newly diagnosed GD, antithyroid drugs for less than 3 months. PBMC-extracted RNA yielded the TCR library. These data were also filed under a second study, of T cells in Graves' hyperthyroidism and ophthalmopathy.

The V and J genes are TRBV20-1 and TRBJ2-7, with 14 bases fitting TRBD2. Sequences were derived from peripheral blood mononuclear cells (PBMCs), sampled at new diagnosis, from a patient treated with antithyroid drugs. The clonotype originates from a woman aged 30 to 39 with Graves disease. The CDR3 nucleotides are TGCAGTGCCGGACTAGCGGGAGGATTCTACGAGCAGTACTTC. It yields the protein CSAGLAGGFYEQYF.